Shown below are 23 T cell receptor beta chains from a single sample sequenced in a study of beta chain features in type 1 diabetes. Overall study findings and caveats: Shorter TCRB CDR3s, moderately but significantly so, were found in Type 1 diabetes patients in all four CD4+ subsets.

The antigens for these receptors are not known. Expressed TCRB transcripts were sequenced after all isolated RNA was converted to cDNA. Here immunoSEQ multiplex PCR was the method, and the copy in TCRdb shows in-frame clones only, minus some. The table has 200,000 to 300,000 clones, roughly 14% seen once. Specimen: naive CD4+ T cells from blood. These receptor sequences come from a man aged 25-45 years with type 1 diabetes.

The sample holds a few counts of this clone. V usage is TRBV29-1 and J usage is TRBJ2-6; tentative D call: TRBD2 (5 bases). V lost 4 bases to trimming and J lost 3 bases, with 7 bases between them. Germline CDR1 and CDR2: SQVTM and ANQGSEA. CDR3 size: 13 residues. The chain's CDR3 is CSVVRGGANVLTF. The CDR3 DNA follows: TGCAGCGTTGTCCGGGGTGGGGCCAACGTCCTGACTTTC.

There are a few counts of this clone. V is TRBV4-1 and J is TRBJ1-4; TRBD1 matches at 7 bases. CDR3 length: 16 residues. Germline V lookup: CDR1 MGHRA, CDR2 YSYEKL. The V gene end was trimmed by 0 bases and the J gene end by 10 bases; junction bases not matched to a gene: 11. The CDR3 region is CASSQDVGTVAGKLFF. The DNA of the CDR3 is TGCGCCAGCAGCCAAGATGTAGGGACAGTCGCTGGAAAACTGTTTTTT.

This clone turned up a few times. This chain joins TRBV14 and TRBJ2-1, with a weak D call TRBD1 (6 bases). From germline, CDR1 is SGHDN and CDR2 FVKESK. Trimming pared 5 bases from V and 6 bases from J, leaving 8 bases between. This CDR3 is built from 12 residues. The CDR3 spells CASSSQGNEQFF. The CDR3 nucleotides are TGTGCCAGCAGCTCACAGGGCAATGAGCAGTTCTTC.

The J gene is TRBJ2-1, the V gene TRBV7-7, with D possibly TRBD2 on 8 matching bases. CDR3 length: 22 amino acids. Germline V gives CDR1 SSHAT, CDR2 FNYEAQ (reference sequence). Trimming took 3 bases from V and 4 from J, leaving 34 bases between them. CDR3 residues: CASSFTQGERGTPCPTYNEQFF. The DNA of the CDR3 is TGTGCCAGCAGCTTTACCCAGGGGGAGCGGGGGACCCCTTGCCCAACTTACAATGAGCAGTTCTTC. Based on the CDR3 plus reference TRBV7-7 and TRBJ2-1, the full variable domain is GAGVSQSPRYKVTKRGQDVTLRCDPISSHATLYWYQQALGQGPEFLTYFNYEAQPDKSGLPSDRFSAERPEGSISTLTIQRTEQRDSAMYRCASSFTQGERGTPCPTYNEQFFGPGTRLTVL.

This clone was counted a few times. This chain connects TRBV19 to TRBJ2-3, with D tentatively TRBD2 (6 bases). V lost 5 bases and J 2 bases, leaving 11 bases between the germline ends. This CDR3 comprises 14 residues. Germline V CDR1 and CDR2: LNHDA, SQIVND (reference sequence). The CDR3 protein is CASSVSGYTDTQYF. The CDR3, as DNA: TGTGCCAGTAGTGTTAGCGGTTACACAGATACGCAGTATTTT.

The chain combines TRBV2 with TRBJ1-1; TRBD1 matches at 7 bases. V lost 5 bases to trimming and J lost 7 bases; unmatched junction nucleotides: 10. In germline, CDR1 is SNHLY, CDR2 FYNNEI. The CDR3 spans 14 residues. This CDR3 reads CASSLQGELGEAFF. CDR3 in DNA: TGTGCCAGCAGTCTCCAGGGGGAACTAGGTGAAGCTTTCTTT.

This clone was detected only a few times. The rearrangement joins TRBV29-1 to TRBJ1-2; 9 nucleotides agree with TRBD1. Per germline, CDR1 SQVTM and CDR2 ANQGSEA. This CDR3 has 15 amino acids. V lost 6 bases, J lost 7 bases, and 15 bases stayed unmatched. CDR3 region: CSVKDRGIDIGGYTF. DNA for the CDR3: TGCAGCGTCAAAGACAGGGGGATTGATATCGGTGGCTACACCTTC.

There are a few counts of this clone. The J gene is TRBJ2-7, the V gene TRBV5-6; D not resolved. The CDR3 consists of 13 residues. Germline-derived CDR1 and CDR2 are SGHDT and YYEEEE. The V gene lost 0 bases and the J gene lost 4 bases, with 8 bases spanning the gap. Here the CDR3 DNA reads TGTGCCAGCAGCTTGGAACAGCAATACGAGCAGTACTTC. This translates into CASSLEQQYEQYF. The entire variable domain, with the rest obtained from reference TRBV5-6 and TRBJ2-7, is as follows: DAGVTQSPTHLIKTRGQQVTLRCSPKSGHDTVSWYQQALGQGPQFIFQYYEEEERQRGNFPDRFSGHQFPNYSSELNVNALLLGDSALYLCASSLEQQYEQYFGPGTRLTVT.

This clone was found a few times. The rearrangement uses TRBV2 and TRBJ2-3; possible D gene TRBD1, 6 bases. The germline V gene encodes CDR1 SNHLY and CDR2 FYNNEI. With 3 bases removed from V and 1 base from J, the gap between germline ends came to 11 bases. The length of the CDR3 is 15 residues. The CDR3 region has the DNA TGTGCCAGCAGTGAGGGGTGGGGGCGCACAGATACGCAGTATTTT. The encoded protein is CASSEGWGRTDTQYF.

V is TRBV30 and J is TRBJ1-2; D perhaps matches TRBD1 (5 bases). The germline V and J ends were trimmed by 7 bases and 0 bases, with 12 bases remaining between them. Germline V CDR1 and CDR2: GTSNPN, SVGIG (reference sequence). The CDR3 runs to 13 residues. Here the CDR3 reads CALVQTANYGYTF. CDR3 DNA sequence: TGTGCCTTGGTACAGACAGCTAACTATGGCTACACCTTC.

This clone was seen only once. The rearrangement joins TRBV11-1 to TRBJ1-5; 7 bases are a match to TRBD1. The length of the CDR3 is 19 residues. With V trimmed by 5 bases and J by 0 bases, 16 bases remained unmatched. CDR1 and CDR2 (germline): SGHAT, FQDESV (reference sequence). CDR3 sequence: CASSLTKRQGSYSNQPQHF. CDR3 bases: TGTGCCAGCAGCCTCACAAAACGACAGGGAAGCTATAGCAATCAGCCCCAGCATTTT. The full variable domain, completed using reference TRBV11-1 and TRBJ1-5, is EAEVAQSPRYKITEKSQAVAFWCDPISGHATLYWYRQILGQGPELLVQFQDESVVDDSQLPKDRFSAERLKGVDSTLKIQPAELGDSAMYLCASSLTKRQGSYSNQPQHFGDGTRLSIL.

This clone was seen a few times. The V call is TRBV18, the J call TRBJ2-1; 8 bases fit TRBD2. The CDR3 is made up of 15 amino acids. Germline V lookup: CDR1 KGHSH, CDR2 LQKENI. V was pared by 6 bases and J by 2 bases, with 6 bases of the junction left unmatched. This chain's CDR3 is CASSATRGAYNEQFF. CDR3 in DNA: TGTGCCAGCTCCGCGACGCGGGGGGCCTACAATGAGCAGTTCTTC.

In DNA form, the CDR3 reads TGTGCCAGCAGCTTAGCCAGGGGCGGGGAGCTGTTTTTT. Translating gives CASSLARGGELFF. The rearrangement uses TRBV7-2 and TRBJ2-2, with a weak D call TRBD1 (6 bases). The length of the CDR3 is 13 residues. V was cut by 0 bases and J by 7 bases, with 6 bases left in between. CDR1 and CDR2 (germline): SGHTA, FQGNSA.

This clone was observed a few times. This chain connects TRBV5-1 to TRBJ1-2; 7 nucleotides align to TRBD1. Looked up from germline, CDR1 is SGHRS and CDR2 is YFSETQ. The CDR3 runs 15 residues. V lost 4 bases to trimming and J lost 2 bases; unmatched junction nucleotides: 8. The CDR3 DNA reads TGCGCCAGCAGCGGACTACCACAGGGGAACTATGGCTACACCTTC. Its protein product is CASSGLPQGNYGYTF.

This clone appeared a few times. This chain uses TRBV30 with TRBJ2-5; 9 nucleotides agree with TRBD1. This CDR3 has 14 residues. Germline trimming cut 2 bases from V and 2 bases from J; bases unmatched to any gene: 3. Germline V gene sequence: CDR1 GTSNPN, CDR2 SVGIG (reference sequence). CDR3: CAWSMTGGQETQYF. CDR3 nucleotides: TGTGCCTGGAGTATGACAGGGGGGCAAGAGACCCAGTACTTC.

V and J are TRBV30 and TRBJ1-6; weak D call: TRBD1 (6 bases). Germline V gene data show CDR1 as GTSNPN and CDR2 as SVGIG (reference sequence). This CDR3 spans 14 amino acids. The V end was cut by 4 bases, the J end by 1 base, with 8 bases between. The CDR3 DNA reads TGTGCCTGGAACAGGGATTCCTATAATTCACCCCTCCACTTT. As protein: CAWNRDSYNSPLHF. Based on the CDR3 plus reference TRBV30 and TRBJ1-6, the full variable domain is SQTIHQWPATLVQPVGSPLSLECTVEGTSNPNLYWYRQAAGRGLQLLFYSVGIGQISSEVPQNLSASRPQDRQFILSSKKLLLSDSGFYLCAWNRDSYNSPLHFGNGTRLTVT.

The gene calls are TRBV29-1 and TRBJ2-3; D possibly corresponds to TRBD2 (7 bases). Germline V gene lookup returns CDR1 SQVTM and CDR2 ANQGSEA. CDR3 length: 15 amino acids. V lost 7 bases and J lost 1, with 18 bases in between. In DNA form, the CDR3 reads TGCAGCGCTGGGGGGGGCGGGAGAGGCACAGATACGCAGTATTTT. Protein product: CSAGGGGRGTDTQYF.

This clone was seen a few times. The J gene is TRBJ2-7, the V gene TRBV7-2, with 7 bases matching TRBD2. Germline-derived CDR1 and CDR2 are SGHTA and FQGNSA. Germline trimming cut 1 base from V and 3 bases from J; bases unmatched to any gene: 3. The CDR3 runs 14 residues. The CDR3 DNA sequence: TGTGCCAGCAGCTTAGGGGAGGGCCGCTACGAGCAGTACTTC. Its translation: CASSLGEGRYEQYF. The variable domain in full, with the rest retrieved from reference TRBV7-2 and TRBJ2-7, is GAGVSQSPSNKVTEKGKDVELRCDPISGHTALYWYRQSLGQGLEFLIYFQGNSAPDKSGLPSDRFSAERTGGSVSTLTIQRTQQEDSAVYLCASSLGEGRYEQYFGPGTRLTVT.

The chain joins TRBV2 to TRBJ2-7; 10 nucleotides align to TRBD1. The germline V gene has CDR1 SNHLY and CDR2 FYNNEI. V lost 4 bases to trimming and J lost 7 bases; unmatched junction nucleotides: 7. This CDR3 is built from 14 residues. The CDR3 coding sequence is TGTGCCAGCAGTGCCTGGACAGGGGGTCGGGAGCAGTACTTC. Translated: CASSAWTGGREQYF.

The chain combines TRBV7-9 with TRBJ2-3, with D perhaps matching TRBD2 (6 bases). V was clipped by 3 bases and J by 5 bases, with 9 bases between them. This CDR3 has 13 residues. Germline V gives CDR1 SEHNR, CDR2 FQNEAQ (reference sequence). The DNA for the CDR3 is TGTGCCAGCAGCTTGGGGGGAAGAGATACGCAGTATTTT. This codes for CASSLGGRDTQYF.

In this sample, this clone turned up a few times. The chain links TRBV30 to TRBJ1-1; D unresolved. There are 14 residues in the CDR3. CDR1 is GTSNPN, CDR2 SVGIG, per germline (reference sequence). The V end was cut by 0 bases, the J end by 1 base, with 9 bases between. CDR3 nucleotides: TGTGCCTGGAGTGTTGACTTCCCGAACACTGAAGCTTTCTTT. Translated: CAWSVDFPNTEAFF.

This clone was recorded a few times. The chain uses TRBV25-1 and TRBJ2-5; D not certain. Germline V gene lookup returns CDR1 MGHDK and CDR2 SYGVNS. With 0 bases removed from V and 0 bases from J, the gap between germline ends came to 5 bases. The CDR3 sequence is 14 residues long. Written as DNA, the CDR3 is TGTGCCAGCAGTGAATATCGCGACCAAGAGACCCAGTACTTC. Encoded protein: CASSEYRDQETQYF.

This clone has just a few counts. The rearrangement uses TRBV23-1 and TRBJ2-7; D possibly corresponds to TRBD1 (6 bases). TRBV23-1 is placed among ORFs of uncertain function. V was cut by 2 bases and J by 0 bases, with 20 bases left in between. The CDR3 consists of 18 residues. The CDR3 DNA sequence: TGCGCCAGCAGTCAAGGACAGAGAGCCCCCCCTCCCTCCTACGAGCAGTACTTC. Residues: CASSQGQRAPPPSYEQYF.